This T cell receptor beta chain was captured by sequencing in a study of cytomegalovirus exposure and HLA in healthy donors. Germline V gives CDR1 SGDLS, CDR2 YYNGEE. Deletions cut 4 bases from V and 0 bases from J, with 17 bases between. The CDR3 consists of 17 residues. Primers included in the PCR were 60 Vbeta and 13 Jbeta primers. Sequenced by immunoSEQ multiplex PCR; TCRdb stores in-frame clones only, minus some. The sample yields approximately 160,000 clones, roughly 78% seen once. This chain links TRBV9 with TRBJ2-1, with D perhaps TRBD2 (6 bases). The source of this sequence is a woman between 45 and 60 years old in good health and CMV-seropositive. The specimen sequenced was PBMCs. The CDR3, as DNA: TGTGCCAGCAGCTCACACCGGGACTCGAGCTCCTACAATGAGCAGTTCTTC. Its translation: CASSSHRDSSSYNEQFF. The complete variable domain, with remaining parts taken from reference TRBV9 and TRBJ2-1, reads DSGVTQTPKHLITATGQRVTLRCSPRSGDLSVYWYQQSLDQGLQFLIQYYNGEERAKGNILERFSAQQFPDLHSELNLSSLELGDSALYFCASSSHRDSSSYNEQFFGPGTRLTVL.